This T cell receptor (beta chain) derives from a study of post-analysis software for immune sequencing data. This clonotype was seen only a few times. Its antigen remains unidentified. The study's findings and limits: A handful of TRBV segments (TRBV5-6, TRBV5-1 and TRBV20-1 among them) occurred more frequently in patients than in controls.

Losses at the gene ends were 4 bases for V and 8 bases for J; bases not matched to a gene: 7. The CDR3 covers 16 residues. The V gene's germline CDR1 is SEHNR and CDR2 FQNEAQ (reference sequence). Unique molecular identifiers were carried by the TCR beta cDNA libraries. One entry per CDR3 protein results from TCRdb running MiXCR on the PCR reads. There are roughly 600,000 distinct CDR3 sequences in the sample; roughly 40% occur only once, and 1.5% to 2% lies in the top ten. Sequenced material: blood. The source is a girl between 10 and 17 years old with multiple sclerosis. The rearrangement uses TRBV7-9 and TRBJ2-1; TRBD2 matches 14 bases. This chain's CDR3 is CASSYRLTSGRDEQFF. The CDR3, as DNA: TGTGCCAGCAGCTACCGATTGACTAGCGGGAGGGATGAGCAGTTCTTC. Drawing the rest from reference TRBV7-9 and TRBJ2-1, the complete variable domain is DTGVSQNPRHKITKRGQNVTFRCDPISEHNRLYWYRQTLGQGPEFLTYFQNEAQLEKSRLLSDRFSAERPKGSFSTLEIQRTEQGDSAMYLCASSYRLTSGRDEQFFGPGTRLTVL.